The 26 T cell receptor beta chains presented below share a single source sample, sequenced in a study of blood T cells in healthy people across ages. Next came a second PCR, run for about 6 to 11 cycles, which used a sample-barcoded 5' primer along with a J-beta primer mix. TCRdb reprocessed the 5' RACE reads with MiXCR, giving one entry per CDR3 protein. Here the sample spans over a million distinct CDR3 sequences, 40% to 45% being singletons. What was sequenced was blood. The receptors derive from a woman under 30 in good health.

This chain uses TRBV30 with TRBJ1-5, with 7 bases matching TRBD1. This CDR3 has 13 residues. Germline-derived CDR1 and CDR2 are GTSNPN and SVGIG (reference sequence). V shed 2 bases, J shed 4 bases, and the junction held 2 bases outside the gene matches. The CDR3 protein is CAWSPTGNQPQHF. CDR3 coding DNA: TGTGCCTGGAGTCCGACAGGGAATCAGCCCCAGCATTTT. Combining the CDR3 with reference TRBV30 and TRBJ1-5 gives the whole variable domain SQTIHQWPATLVQPVGSPLSLECTVEGTSNPNLYWYRQAAGRGLQLLFYSVGIGQISSEVPQNLSASRPQDRQFILSSKKLLLSDSGFYLCAWSPTGNQPQHFGDGTRLSIL.

The chain uses TRBV12-3 or TRBV12-4 and TRBJ2-2, with 11 bases that match TRBD2. V was pared by 5 bases and J by 0 bases, with 5 bases of the junction left unmatched. The CDR3 has 17 amino acids. CDR3: CASSTGTSGTNTGELFF. In DNA, the CDR3 is TGTGCCAGCAGTACTGGGACTAGCGGAACGAACACCGGGGAGCTGTTTTTT.

The chain recombines TRBV2 with TRBJ2-3, with 8 nucleotides matching TRBD2. Per the germline V gene, CDR1 is SNHLY and CDR2 is FYNNEI. The junction had 8 bases not matched to a gene; V was cut back by 3 bases and J by 3 bases. The CDR3 loop spans 16 amino acids. The CDR3 DNA is TGTGCCAGCAGTGATTTAACGGGAGGGCCGACAGATACGCAGTATTTT. The encoded protein is CASSDLTGGPTDTQYF.

This clonotype has a handful of counts. The chain recombines TRBV4-3 with TRBJ1-6; maybe TRBD1 (5 bases). Germline CDR1 reads LGHNA; CDR2 reads YSLEER. Deletions cut 1 base from V and 10 bases from J, with 11 bases between. The CDR3 extends over 14 amino acids. CDR3 DNA sequence: TGCGCCAGCAGCCAAGGGGGGTGGGAATCACCCCTCCACTTT. Amino acids: CASSQGGWESPLHF.

The chain links TRBV10-2 to TRBJ2-3; D remains ambiguous. CDR1 and CDR2 (germline): WSHSY, SAAADI. V lost 3 bases and J 2 bases, leaving 12 bases between the germline ends. The CDR3 consists of 15 residues. The CDR3 spells CASSEAGPHTDTQYF. The CDR3 DNA is TGCGCCAGCAGTGAAGCCGGCCCCCACACAGATACGCAGTATTTT.

J is TRBJ1-1 and V is TRBV12-3 or TRBV12-4; D is unresolved. V lost 3 bases to trimming and J lost 2 bases, with 10 bases between them. The CDR3 extends over 14 amino acids. CDR3 protein: CASSFGSGNTEAFF. CDR3 sequence (DNA): TGTGCCAGCAGTTTCGGCTCCGGTAACACTGAAGCTTTCTTT.

The J gene is TRBJ2-3, the V gene TRBV7-6, with D perhaps TRBD2 (5 bases). This CDR3 region has 16 residues. Germline V gene sequence: CDR1 SGHVS, CDR2 FNYEAQ. Trimming took off 0 bases at V and 0 bases at J, with 10 bases between the two ends. The CDR3 region is CASSLARRTSTDTQYF. DNA for the CDR3: TGTGCCAGCAGCTTAGCGCGGCGGACTAGCACAGATACGCAGTATTTT.

The gene calls are TRBV6-5 and TRBJ1-5; no clear D. This CDR3 comprises 13 residues. V was cut by 2 bases and J by 6 bases, with 8 bases left in between. From germline, CDR1 is MNHEY and CDR2 SVGAGI. DNA for the CDR3: TGTGCCAGCAGTTACGACACCTCTCAGCCCCAGCATTTT. It codes for CASSYDTSQPQHF.

This clonotype was counted only a few times. The chain employs TRBV12-3 or TRBV12-4 and TRBJ2-7; D might be TRBD1 (5 bases). V was cut by 3 bases and J by 7 bases, with 13 bases left in between. CDR3 length equals 13 residues. The CDR3 sequence is CASSFVMKGEQYF. CDR3 sequence (DNA): TGTGCCAGCAGTTTTGTTATGAAGGGGGAGCAGTACTTC.

The V call is TRBV24-1, the J call TRBJ2-6; D might be TRBD2 (5 bases). This CDR3 comprises 15 residues. V lost 5 bases, J lost 0 bases, and 7 bases lay in between. The germline V gene has CDR1 KGHDR and CDR2 SFDVKD. The CDR3 DNA reads as TGTGCCACCAGTGCCGGGGTCTCTGGGGCCAACGTCCTGACTTTC. This codes for CATSAGVSGANVLTF.

This rearrangement joins TRBV12-3 or TRBV12-4 to TRBJ2-2, with TRBD1 matching 7 bases. This CDR3 contains 15 residues. V shed 0 bases, J shed 4 bases, and the junction held 2 bases outside the gene matches. CDR3 protein: CASSLAAGGTGELFF. CDR3 in DNA: TGTGCCAGCAGTTTAGCGGCAGGGGGCACCGGGGAGCTGTTTTTT.

This clonotype was observed a few times. The J gene is TRBJ2-6, the V gene TRBV12-3 or TRBV12-4; the D gene is possibly TRBD2 (7 bases). Trimming removed 10 bases at V and 0 bases at J, with 16 bases between. This CDR3 contains 16 residues. The CDR3 sequence is CATSQGGVSGANVLTF. CDR3 coding DNA: TGTGCCACCTCACAGGGAGGGGTCTCTGGGGCCAACGTCCTGACTTTC.

The chain links TRBV21-1 to TRBJ2-2; the table's D call of TRBD1 was not tested on the DNA. TRBV21-1 is labeled a pseudogene. The CDR3 is made up of 17 amino acids. CDR3 sequence (DNA): TGTGCCAGCAGCAAAGGAGGTCGGTTAGGGCGCACCGGGGAGCTGTTTTTT. Encoded protein: CASSKGGRLGRTGELFF.

CDR3 DNA sequence: TGTGCCAGCAGTTTCCGGATTCCGAATGAAAAACTGTTTTTT. Encoded protein: CASSFRIPNEKLFF. This chain uses TRBV12-3 or TRBV12-4 with TRBJ1-4; D is unclear. The length of the CDR3 is 14 residues. Trimming pared 3 bases from V and 5 bases from J, leaving 10 bases between.

This clonotype has more than one count but fewer than ten. The chain combines TRBV28 with TRBJ2-7; 14 positions agree with TRBD2. V lost 6 bases, J lost 3 bases, and 13 bases stayed unmatched. This CDR3 region has 18 residues. The germline V gene has CDR1 MDHEN and CDR2 SYDVKM. CDR3 nucleotides: TGTGCCAGCAGCCCCGGACTAGCGGGAGGCCCCCTCTTCTACGAGCAGTACTTC. This translates into CASSPGLAGGPLFYEQYF.

The chain has TRBV5-1 and TRBJ2-7; D gene ambiguous. Germline CDR1 is SGHRS and CDR2 is YFSETQ. The V end lost 0 bases, the J end lost 6 bases, and 16 bases lay between the germline ends. CDR3 length equals 15 residues. The CDR3 nucleotides are TGCGCCAGCAGCTTGGAACCGCTTGAAGGTAGCGAGCAGTACTTC. Protein sequence: CASSLEPLEGSEQYF.

This clonotype appeared once. The V gene is TRBV11-1, the J gene TRBJ1-5; D may be TRBD1 (5 bases). Trimming shortened V by 5 bases and J by 5 bases, and 16 bases separated the two germline ends. CDR1 and CDR2 from the germline V gene are SGHAT and FQDESV (reference sequence). The CDR3 consists of 15 residues. DNA for the CDR3: TGTGCCAGCAGCCCCGGACCGTGGGGGGATCAGCCCCAGCATTTT. It specifies CASSPGPWGDQPQHF. The entire variable domain, with the rest obtained from reference TRBV11-1 and TRBJ1-5, is as follows: EAEVAQSPRYKITEKSQAVAFWCDPISGHATLYWYRQILGQGPELLVQFQDESVVDDSQLPKDRFSAERLKGVDSTLKIQPAELGDSAMYLCASSPGPWGDQPQHFGDGTRLSIL.

The DNA of the CDR3 is TGTGCCACCAGTGATCCTCCTAGCGGGGGCAGATACAATGAGCAGTTCTTC. The encoded protein is CATSDPPSGGRYNEQFF. The chain couples TRBV24-1 to TRBJ2-1, with 10 bases that match TRBD2. Germline V CDR1 and CDR2: KGHDR, SFDVKD. CDR3 length: 17 amino acids. J gave up 4 bases and V 3 bases, and 8 bases lay outside the gene matches.

The chain has TRBV24-1 and TRBJ2-7; D is unclear. The germline V and J ends were trimmed by 4 bases and 1 base, with 7 bases remaining between them. This CDR3 is built from 13 residues. Looked up from germline, CDR1 is KGHDR and CDR2 is SFDVKD. CDR3 region: CATSDGFSYEQYF. Here the CDR3 DNA reads TGTGCCACCAGTGACGGGTTTTCCTACGAGCAGTACTTC.

In this sample, this clonotype turned up many times. The V call is TRBV19, the J call TRBJ1-5; D ambiguous. Germline CDR1 and CDR2: LNHDA and SQIVND (reference sequence). V lost 1 base and J 5 bases, leaving 6 bases between the germline ends. This CDR3 has 13 residues. The CDR3, as DNA: TGTGCCAGTAGTATAGGGCGAGATCAGCCCCAGCATTTT. Translating gives CASSIGRDQPQHF.

V and J are TRBV12-3 or TRBV12-4 and TRBJ2-2; D unresolved. The CDR3 is 14 amino acids. Between the trimmed V and J ends, which lost 3 bases and 5 bases, there was a span of 10 bases. The CDR3 DNA follows: TGTGCCAGCAGTTTGCTTAGTAGGACCGGGGAGCTGTTTTTT. The encoded protein is CASSLLSRTGELFF.

V usage is TRBV7-9 and J usage is TRBJ1-2; TRBD1 matches 9 bases. V was pared by 5 bases and J by 4 bases, with 11 bases of the junction left unmatched. CDR3 length: 16 residues. CDR1 is SEHNR, CDR2 FQNEAQ, per germline (reference sequence). This CDR3 is CASSTDLTGGAYGYTF. As DNA, the CDR3 is TGTGCCAGCAGCACTGACTTGACAGGGGGAGCCTATGGCTACACCTTC.

This clonotype was detected ten times or more. V usage is TRBV12-3 or TRBV12-4 and J usage is TRBJ2-7; D might be TRBD1 (6 bases). The length of the CDR3 is 15 residues. Trimming stripped 3 bases from V and 1 base from J, with 13 bases between. The CDR3 DNA reads TGTGCCAGCAGTTTGAGGGCAGGGGTTTCCTACGAGCAGTACTTC. It yields the protein CASSLRAGVSYEQYF.

This clonotype has a handful of counts. This chain links TRBV29-1 with TRBJ2-2; TRBD2 might be the D (6 bases). The germline V gene has CDR1 SQVTM and CDR2 ANQGSEA. The V end was cut by 1 base, the J end by 6 bases, with 9 bases between. The CDR3 totals 13 residues. The CDR3: CSVEGGAPGELFF. CDR3 DNA sequence: TGCAGCGTTGAAGGCGGGGCCCCCGGGGAGCTGTTTTTT.

This chain links TRBV5-1 with TRBJ1-4; the D is unclear. This CDR3 has 13 amino acids. Trimming cost V 4 bases and J 6 bases, with 10 bases left between them. Per germline, CDR1 SGHRS and CDR2 YFSETQ. CDR3 DNA: TGCGCCAGCAGCCAGAGGACGGATGAAAAACTGTTTTTT. This encodes CASSQRTDEKLFF.

The chain links TRBV5-1 to TRBJ2-3; D unresolved. Trimming stripped 0 bases from V and 2 bases from J, with 10 bases between. Germline-derived CDR1 and CDR2 are SGHRS and YFSETQ. The CDR3 runs to 15 residues. This chain's CDR3 is CASSLVGRPTDTQYF. CDR3 nucleotides: TGCGCCAGCAGCTTGGTTGGCAGACCCACAGATACGCAGTATTTT.